This TCR beta chain was documented in a study of Graves' ophthalmopathy and Graves' hyperthyroidism. Study observations and caveats: Blood also harbored most expanded thyroid clonotypes above 0.001 frequency.

From RNA, the CDR3 regions of TCR beta chains were amplified and sequenced. HTBI-primed RT-PCR formed the first round, and a multiplex PCR formed the second. Using its own MiXCR run on the multiplex PCR reads, TCRdb lists one record per CDR3 protein. The sample lists under 350,000 distinct CDR3 sequences; 15% to 20% were seen once. The CDR3 is 16 residues long. The germline V gene has CDR1 MGHDK and CDR2 SYGVNS. Germline trimming cut 1 base from V and 1 base from J; bases unmatched to any gene: 4. This clonotype was seen at least ten times. Antigen unknown. The chain carries TRBV25-1 and TRBJ2-5; 9 bases are shared with TRBD1. The TCR sequence derives from an adult man with Graves' ophthalmopathy. The sequenced sample consisted of peripheral blood. CDR3: CASSELRTGAQETQYF. The CDR3 DNA follows: TGTGCCAGCAGTGAATTGAGGACAGGGGCCCAAGAGACCCAGTACTTC.